The rows below give T cell receptor beta chains drawn from one sample of a study of Graves' ophthalmopathy and Graves' hyperthyroidism. TCRdb recomputed calls from the multiplex PCR reads with MiXCR, one row per CDR3 protein. In the table there are about 620,000 distinct CDR3 sequences, around a fifth of which are singletons. What was sequenced was peripheral blood. These TCRs come from a woman aged 18-30 years with stable Graves' hyperthyroidism. Some clones in this sample may be carry-over from other donors' samples. CDR3s include the opening cysteine and the closing phenylalanine or tryptophan.

v_call,j_call,cdr3_aa
TRBV20-1,TRBJ1-2,CSAPDRASNYGYTF
TRBV20-1,TRBJ2-7,CSARPPRDSYEQYF
TRBV7-9,TRBJ1-2,CASSYQEVYGYTF
TRBV12-3/TRBV12-4,TRBJ2-7,CASSLAGQAYEQYF
TRBV29-1,TRBJ2-7,CSVRETGGYEQYF
TRBV5-1,TRBJ2-2,CASSLEGNTGELFF
TRBV6-2/TRBV6-3,TRBJ2-5,CASSHPAGTGRETQYF
TRBV9,TRBJ2-2,CASSVAPGEGYGTGELFF
TRBV12-3/TRBV12-4,TRBJ1-1,CASSWGQGASTEAFF
TRBV5-1,TRBJ2-7,CASSHNPPYEQYF
TRBV12-3/TRBV12-4,TRBJ2-2,CASSDTGLGNTGELFF
TRBV25-1,TRBJ2-7,CASSEMMGEGEQYF
TRBV5-5,TRBJ1-2,CASRRTNTNYGYTF
TRBV2,TRBJ1-2,CASSGGLLYYGYTF